The next 18 T cell receptor beta chains were all read from a single sample in a study of blood T cell repertoires in COVID-19. Measured with immunoSEQ multiplex PCR; TCRdb has only the in-frame clones, and not every one. The sample contains 300,000 to 400,000 clones, under 90% of which appear only once. The sequenced material came from peripheral blood. All receptors come from a woman in her twenties or thirties with COVID-19, enrolled during active disease.

The V and J genes are TRBV4-1 and TRBJ2-7, with 13 bases lining up with TRBD2. Germline CDR1 is MGHRA and CDR2 is YSYEKL. The ends lost 1 base at V and 13 bases at J; junction bases unmatched: 16. The CDR3 runs to 17 residues. CDR3 nucleotide sequence: TGCGCCAGCAGCCAAGTCGAACTAGCGGGAGGGTCGAGCCCTCCTTACTTC. It yields the protein CASSQVELAGGSSPPYF.

CDR3 residues: CASTPDTYSYEQYF. CDR3 nucleotides: TGTGCCAGCACCCCGGACACCTACTCCTACGAGCAGTACTTC. This chain links TRBV5-8 with TRBJ2-7; tentative D call: TRBD1 (5 bases). V was shortened by 6 bases and J by 0 bases, with 13 bases between the two germline ends. This CDR3 spans 14 amino acids. Germline V gene lookup returns CDR1 SGHTS and CDR2 YDEGEE.

This chain joins TRBV7-2 and TRBJ1-5; D is possibly TRBD1 (5 bases). V was clipped by 4 bases and J by 7 bases, with 20 bases between them. Per the germline V gene, CDR1 is SGHTA and CDR2 is FQGNSA. The CDR3 loop spans 16 amino acids. CDR3 coding DNA: TGTGCCAGCAGCTCGAGGTCCAGGGCCCCAAACCAGCCCCAGCATTTT. It specifies CASSSRSRAPNQPQHF.

The chain couples TRBV6-1 to TRBJ2-7; the D gene is possibly TRBD2 (6 bases). Per the germline V gene, CDR1 is MNHNS and CDR2 is SASEGT. Between the trimmed V and J ends, which lost 0 bases and 0 bases, there was a span of 12 bases. The CDR3 contains 16 residues. The CDR3 reads CASSEAVVRGSYEQYF. CDR3 nucleotide sequence: TGTGCCAGCAGTGAAGCGGTCGTGCGGGGCTCCTACGAGCAGTACTTC.

The chain carries TRBV30 and TRBJ1-3, with D possibly TRBD1 on 5 matching bases. Per germline, CDR1 GTSNPN and CDR2 SVGIG (reference sequence). V lost 4 bases to trimming and J lost 7 bases, with 14 bases between them. This CDR3 comprises 13 residues. The CDR3 protein is CAWKGIFRNTIYF. The DNA for the CDR3 is TGTGCCTGGAAGGGGATCTTTAGGAACACCATATATTTT.

The rearrangement uses TRBV5-1 and TRBJ1-2; TRBD1 aligns across 7 bases. J lost 4 bases, V lost 5 bases, and 17 bases had no gene match. The CDR3 consists of 17 residues. Germline CDR1 is SGHRS and CDR2 is YFSETQ. CDR3 residues: CASRGPLTGEKFYGYTF. CDR3 bases: TGCGCCAGCAGGGGCCCTTTAACAGGGGAGAAATTCTATGGCTACACCTTC.

V usage is TRBV6-6 and J usage is TRBJ2-1; 9 nucleotides align to TRBD2. Germline loops: CDR1 MNHNY, CDR2 SVGAGI (reference sequence). CDR3 length equals 16 residues. The ends lost 0 bases at V and 4 bases at J; junction bases unmatched: 4. The CDR3 DNA reads TGTGCCAGCAGTTACTCGACTAGCGGACGATACAATGAGCAGTTCTTC. It translates to CASSYSTSGRYNEQFF.

The genes are TRBV7-9 and TRBJ1-6; D remains unclear. The germline gives CDR1 SEHNR, CDR2 FQNEAQ (reference sequence). Trimming cost V 0 bases and J 7 bases, with 4 bases left between them. This CDR3 has 13 amino acids. CDR3 nucleotides: TGTGCCAGCAGCTTAGCTCAAAATTCACCCCTCCACTTT. Protein sequence: CASSLAQNSPLHF.

The gene calls are TRBV11-2 and TRBJ1-4; D unclear. This CDR3 is 16 amino acids long. Per the germline V gene, CDR1 is SGHAT and CDR2 is FQNNGV. Trimming stripped 1 base from V and 0 bases from J, with 9 bases between. The CDR3 protein is CASSLGGVATNEKLFF. CDR3 nucleotide sequence: TGTGCCAGCAGCTTAGGCGGGGTTGCAACTAATGAAAAACTGTTTTTT.

This chain joins TRBV28 and TRBJ1-4; 8 bases are shared with TRBD1. This CDR3 contains 18 residues. The germline V gene has CDR1 MDHEN and CDR2 SYDVKM. V shed 5 bases, J shed 5 bases, and the junction held 16 bases outside the gene matches. CDR3 sequence reads: CASSPGRGPGQVNEKLFF. DNA of the CDR3: TGTGCCAGCAGTCCCGGACGCGGACCGGGACAGGTAAATGAAAAACTGTTTTTT.

The V gene is TRBV7-2, the J gene TRBJ2-2; no clear D gene. The V end was cut by 1 base, the J end by 7 bases, with 7 bases between. CDR3 length equals 13 residues. The germline V gene has CDR1 SGHTA and CDR2 FQGNSA. CDR3 in amino acids: CASSLGTVGELFF. The DNA of the CDR3 is TGTGCCAGCAGCTTAGGAACTGTCGGGGAGCTGTTTTTT.

V is TRBV12-3 or TRBV12-4 and J is TRBJ1-2; D is unresolved. CDR3 length: 13 amino acids. The V gene lost 0 bases and the J gene lost 8 bases, with 10 bases spanning the gap. The CDR3 reads CASSLAPRGGYTF. The CDR3, as DNA: TGTGCCAGCAGTTTAGCGCCTCGAGGAGGCTACACCTTC.

The rearrangement joins TRBV30 to TRBJ1-3; 8 bases are shared with TRBD1. The CDR3 spans 15 residues. CDR1 is GTSNPN and CDR2 is SVGIG in the germline V gene (reference sequence). J lost 0 bases, V lost 2 bases, and 3 bases had no gene match. The CDR3, as DNA: TGTGCCTGGAGTCCAGGGGGCCACTCTGGAAACACCATATATTTT. This codes for CAWSPGGHSGNTIYF.

The chain carries TRBV7-9 and TRBJ2-6; 9 bases are shared with TRBD1. Losses at the gene ends were 1 base for V and 5 bases for J; bases not matched to a gene: 9. Germline loops: CDR1 SEHNR, CDR2 FQNEAQ (reference sequence). The CDR3 extends over 18 amino acids. CDR3 amino acids: CASSLGAGQGNWANVLTF. In DNA, the CDR3 is TGTGCCAGCAGCTTAGGGGCGGGACAGGGAAATTGGGCCAACGTCCTGACTTTC.

This chain connects TRBV27 to TRBJ2-3; 9 bases are shared with TRBD1. The V gene's germline CDR1 is MNHEY and CDR2 SMNVEV (reference sequence). The J segment lost 3 bases and the V segment lost 6 bases, leaving 10 bases of the junction unmatched. The CDR3 extends over 16 amino acids. The CDR3 DNA follows: TGTGCCAGCAGCTTACGCGGGACAGGGCAAACAGATACGCAGTATTTT. Residues: CASSLRGTGQTDTQYF.

V gene TRBV5-4 combines with J gene TRBJ2-7; D may be TRBD1 (6 bases). V lost 0 bases, J lost 6 bases, and 10 bases lay in between. The CDR3 consists of 13 residues. Germline values: CDR1 SGHNT, CDR2 YYREEE (reference sequence). The CDR3 sequence: CASSLDRVGEQYF. The DNA for the CDR3 is TGTGCCAGCAGCTTGGACAGGGTGGGCGAGCAGTACTTC. Using reference TRBV5-4 and TRBJ2-7 for the parts outside the CDR3, the full variable domain is ETGVTQSPTHLIKTRGQQVTLRCSSQSGHNTVSWYQQALGQGPQFIFQYYREEENGRGNFPPRFSGLQFPNYSSELNVNALELDDSALYLCASSLDRVGEQYFGPGTRLTVT.

DNA for the CDR3: TGCAGTGCTAGTCTCGCGGGTGCCTCCGAGCAGTACTTC. It codes for CSASLAGASEQYF. The chain recombines TRBV20-1 with TRBJ2-7, with D possibly being TRBD2 (5 bases). CDR3 length equals 13 residues. V dropped 3 bases and J dropped 6 bases, with 15 bases sitting between them. Germline V gene lookup returns CDR1 DFQATT and CDR2 SNEGSKA (reference sequence).

This chain connects TRBV6-5 to TRBJ2-7; tentative D call: TRBD1 (6 bases). The CDR3 has 15 amino acids. Germline CDR1 reads MNHEY; CDR2 reads SVGAGI. Trimming removed 0 bases at V and 0 bases at J, with 9 bases between. The CDR3 loop is CASSYSRGGSYEQYF. CDR3 DNA sequence: TGTGCCAGCAGTTACTCGAGAGGGGGCTCCTACGAGCAGTACTTC.